This T cell receptor beta chain was recorded in a study of T-cell memory formation after mild COVID-19. There are a few counts of this clonotype. A single record per CDR3 protein comes from TCRdb applying MiXCR to the 5' RACE reads. The sample yields 340,000 or so distinct CDR3 sequences, 10% to 15% seen once. Sequencing was performed on PBMCs or a T cell subset sorted from them (not recorded which). This clonotype originated in a man aged 18 to 29 who had mild COVID-19 (a few samples of this study predate the infection). Cell type and time point are not known.

The CDR3 DNA sequence: TGTGCCAGCAGCTCGGACGGGGCGGAGACCCAGTACTTC. Translated, it gives CASSSDGAETQYF. The chain recombines TRBV7-2 with TRBJ2-5; the D call may be TRBD1 or TRBD2 (5 bases each). Trimming left V 4 bases short and J 5 bases short, with 11 bases between. This CDR3 region has 13 residues. Germline V gives CDR1 SGHTA, CDR2 FQGNSA.